This T cell receptor beta chain was sequenced for a study of blood T cell repertoires in COVID-19. Looking at the study overall: The United States, Italy and Spain supplied acute and convalescent COVID-19 samples. In each case, the material was cDNA or gDNA derived from T cells, B-cell-depleted T cells, or PBMCs.

The repertoire was sequenced with immunoSEQ multiplex PCR; TCRdb's copy has only in-frame clones and lacks some. The sample contains about 50,000 clones, more than 80% of which appear only once. The CDR3 runs 13 residues. Germline loops: CDR1 SGHVS, CDR2 FNYEAQ. V was pared by 5 bases and J by 6 bases, with 6 bases of the junction left unmatched. V usage is TRBV7-6 and J usage is TRBJ2-7, with TRBD1 matching 8 bases. Sequenced material: peripheral blood. The receptor was derived from a human donor in a cohort sampled during active COVID-19. The CDR3 is CASSQGQGGEQYF. Here the CDR3 DNA reads TGTGCCAGCAGCCAAGGACAGGGTGGCGAGCAGTACTTC.